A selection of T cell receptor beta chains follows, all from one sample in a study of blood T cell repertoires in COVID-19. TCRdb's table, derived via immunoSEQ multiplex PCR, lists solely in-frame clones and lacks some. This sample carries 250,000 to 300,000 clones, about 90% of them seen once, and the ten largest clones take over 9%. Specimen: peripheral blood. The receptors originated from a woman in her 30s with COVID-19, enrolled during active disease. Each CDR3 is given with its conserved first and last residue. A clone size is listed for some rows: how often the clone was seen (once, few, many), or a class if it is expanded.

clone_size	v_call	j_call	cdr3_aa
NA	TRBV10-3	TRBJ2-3	CAIRPGTSTDTQYF
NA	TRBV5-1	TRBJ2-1	CASSVPTSGGYNEQFF
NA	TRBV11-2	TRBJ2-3	CASSLGAGPTDTQYF
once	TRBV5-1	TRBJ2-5	CASTLGTGGNLQETQYF
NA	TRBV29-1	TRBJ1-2	CSSRRATLGDGYTF
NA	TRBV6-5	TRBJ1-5	CASSRDRASNQPQHF
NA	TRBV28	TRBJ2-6	CASSLVSGANVLTF
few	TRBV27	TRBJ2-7	CASSPSSFYEQYF
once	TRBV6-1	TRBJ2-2	CASSGGLGTSTGELFF
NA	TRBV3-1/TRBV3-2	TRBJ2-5	CASSQGSGSGIRLETQYF
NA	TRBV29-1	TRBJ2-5	CSVEASGETQYF
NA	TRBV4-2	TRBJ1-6	CASSQDRLALDNSPLHF
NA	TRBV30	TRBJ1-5	CAWSEWEGQPQHF
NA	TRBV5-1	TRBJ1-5	CASSLTGDQPQHF
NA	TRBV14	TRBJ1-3	CASSQDLSRVSIYF
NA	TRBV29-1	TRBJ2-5	CSVTRGQETQYF
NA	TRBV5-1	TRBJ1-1	CASSQGPRPEAFF
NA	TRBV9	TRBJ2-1	CASSALAGDNNEQFF
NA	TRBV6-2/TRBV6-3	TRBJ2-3	CASSFGDFSSTDTQYF
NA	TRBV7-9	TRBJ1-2	CASSVTPQGAGISYTF
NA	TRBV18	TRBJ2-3	CASSPPSAGSTDTQYF
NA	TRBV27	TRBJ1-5	CASSFQRQPQHF
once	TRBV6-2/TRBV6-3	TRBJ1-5	CASSYGTVLRNQPQHF
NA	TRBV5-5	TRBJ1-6	CASSARQGALLYNSPLHF
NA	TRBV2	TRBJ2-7	CASSGGLAGDEQYF
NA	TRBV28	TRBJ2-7	CASSRSTGVTPYEQYF
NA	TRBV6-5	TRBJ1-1	CASSNGLEAFF
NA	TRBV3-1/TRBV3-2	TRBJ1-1	CASSQEQVNTEAFF
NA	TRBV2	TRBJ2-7	CASSRLYEQYF
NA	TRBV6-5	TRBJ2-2	CASSYSWTSVSGELFF
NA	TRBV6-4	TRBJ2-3	CASSGRLAGDTDTQYF